The clone carrying this TCR beta chain came up many times. Its antigen remains unknown. The read ends 3 residues early relative to the CDR3; the germline J gene fills the gap. This CDR3 region has 18 residues. V gave up 4 bases and J gave up 2 bases; unmatched junction bases: 13. The germline V gene has CDR1 LNHDA and CDR2 SQIVND (reference sequence). Here immunoSEQ multiplex PCR was the method, and the copy in TCRdb shows in-frame clones only, minus some. Sampling found fewer than 55,000 clones, none seen once. The entry originates in a study of T cell clonality in common variable immunodeficiency. Notes on the study in general: CVID subjects showed higher TCRbeta clonality than healthy controls. CVID patient heterogeneity limited repertoire-clinical complication correlations.

Heparinized whole blood, 5 to 8 ml, came from each donor. The receptor comes from a person aged 18 to 69 in good health. Sample: peripheral blood mononuclear cells. The chain recombines TRBV19 with TRBJ2-1, with 8 bases lining up with TRBD1. The CDR3 DNA, read in part, is TGTGCCAGTAGTAGGGCCCCGGTGCAGGGGGCTACCTACAATGAG. Amino acids: CASSRAPVQGATYNE. The entire CDR3 protein reads CASSRAPVQGATYNEQFF.